This TCR beta chain comes out of a study of shared clonotypes between healthy human individuals. Assay: immunoSEQ multiplex PCR; the TCRdb copy retains only in-frame clones and omits some. The table includes roughly 2.4 million clones, around 95% detected once. The sequencing sample was made of naive CD4+ T cells sorted from blood. The sample's subset: CD45RA+ positively selected. This sequence was found in a man younger than 35 in good health.

The CDR3 region is CASSLEGGRTYEQYF. CDR3 coding DNA: TGTGCCAGCAGCTTAGAAGGCGGGAGGACCTACGAGCAGTACTTC. The rearrangement joins TRBV7-9 to TRBJ2-7, with 8 bases aligning to TRBD2. The CDR3 spans 15 residues. Germline lookup yields CDR1 SEHNR and CDR2 FQNEAQ (reference sequence). J gave up 2 bases and V 1 base, and 4 bases lay outside the gene matches.